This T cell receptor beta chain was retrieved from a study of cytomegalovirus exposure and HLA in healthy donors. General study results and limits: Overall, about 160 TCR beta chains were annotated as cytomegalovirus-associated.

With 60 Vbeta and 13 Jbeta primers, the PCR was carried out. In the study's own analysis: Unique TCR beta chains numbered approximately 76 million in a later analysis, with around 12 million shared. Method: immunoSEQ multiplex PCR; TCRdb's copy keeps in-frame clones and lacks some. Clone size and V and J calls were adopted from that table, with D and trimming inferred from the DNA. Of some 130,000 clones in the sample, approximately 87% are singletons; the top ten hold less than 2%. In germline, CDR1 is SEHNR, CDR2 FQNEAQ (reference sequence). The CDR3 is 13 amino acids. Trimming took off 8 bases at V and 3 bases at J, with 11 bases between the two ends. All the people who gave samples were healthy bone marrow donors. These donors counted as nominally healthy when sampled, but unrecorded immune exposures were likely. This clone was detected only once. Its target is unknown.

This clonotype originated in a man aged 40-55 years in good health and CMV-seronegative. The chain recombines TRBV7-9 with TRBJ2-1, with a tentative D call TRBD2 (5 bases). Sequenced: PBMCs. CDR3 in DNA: TGTGCCAGCGTTGCCGGGAACTACAATGAGCAGTTCTTC. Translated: CASVAGNYNEQFF. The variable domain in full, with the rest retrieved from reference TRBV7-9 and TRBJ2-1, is DTGVSQNPRHKITKRGQNVTFRCDPISEHNRLYWYRQTLGQGPEFLTYFQNEAQLEKSRLLSDRFSAERPKGSFSTLEIQRTEQGDSAMYLCASVAGNYNEQFFGPGTRLTVL.